This record looks at one T cell receptor beta chain sequence and its context. Its antigen is undetermined. The sample belongs to a study of blood T cells in healthy people across ages. Findings of the study overall: Total diversity from one million sequenced T cells was likely underestimated.

With 1 base removed from V and 7 bases from J, the gap between germline ends came to 13 bases. There are 14 residues in the CDR3. Alongside a J-beta primer mix, a sample-barcoded 5' primer served in a second PCR lasting roughly 6 to 12 cycles. TCRdb passed the 5' RACE reads through MiXCR, listing each CDR3 protein once. The sample records hundreds of thousands of distinct CDR3 sequences, around 25% being singletons. The same sample was also studied in work on T cells of mothers and their children. That work contributes: cDNA was made from all extracted RNA, around 1.5 ug per 15 ul. Primer M1S, used in the second PCR, introduced sample barcodes and 2-4 random nucleotides.

The V call is TRBV12-3 or TRBV12-4, the J call TRBJ1-2; the D is unclear. The sequencing input was blood. The TCR comes from a boy aged 5-17 years in good health. CDR3 sequence: CASSLESVVGGYTF. CDR3 coding DNA: TGTGCCAGCAGTTTAGAGAGCGTGGTGGGTGGCTACACCTTC.